Following are 31 T cell receptor beta chains from one sample sequenced in a study of blood T cell repertoires in COVID-19 (dated by TCRdb to between 2020 and 2021). Libraries were prepared through the immunoSEQ multiplex PCR assay. TCRdb obtained this table from immuneACCESS and retained in-frame rearrangements with V and J assigned. These tables miss some clones; where compared with another copy, unresolved V genes account for less than half of the shortfall, and the remainder is unexplained. The sample table contains over 250,000 clones; only one count was recorded for roughly 85% of them. 8% to 9.5% of the sample is in the top ten clones. Sequencing was carried out using peripheral blood. Every receptor here comes from a woman between 50 and 59 years old who had recovered from COVID-19.

The gene calls are TRBV3-1 (or the pseudogene TRBV3-2) and TRBJ2-3, with TRBD2 matching over 14 bases. Germline V gives CDR1 LGHDT, CDR2 YNNKEL (reference sequence). The CDR3 runs 16 residues. The V gene end was trimmed by 3 bases and the J gene end by 8 bases; junction bases not matched to a gene: 7. The CDR3 DNA sequence: TGTGCCAGCAGCCAGACTAGCGGGGGGGTCGGGCTTACGCAGTATTTT. It translates to CASSQTSGGVGLTQYF.

The chain is built from TRBV7-9 and TRBJ2-3, with D tentatively TRBD2 (6 bases). The germline gives CDR1 SEHNR, CDR2 FQNEAQ (reference sequence). V was cut by 4 bases and J by 5 bases, with 13 bases left in between. CDR3 length equals 14 residues. The CDR3 DNA reads TGTGCCAGCAGCTCTGGACTATCTGTAGATACGCAGTATTTT. The encoded protein is CASSSGLSVDTQYF.

The chain recombines TRBV5-5 with TRBJ1-2; possible D gene TRBD1, 6 bases. Trimming shortened V by 4 bases and J by 3 bases, and 16 bases separated the two germline ends. The V gene's germline CDR1 is SGHKS and CDR2 YYEKEE (reference sequence). The CDR3 covers 15 residues. The DNA for the CDR3 is TGTGCCAGCAGCACCTCCCAGGACAGCGACTATGGCTACACCTTC. Residues: CASSTSQDSDYGYTF.

The genes are TRBV7-3 and TRBJ1-1; D gene ambiguous. CDR1 is SGHTA, CDR2 FQGTGA, per germline. Between the trimmed V and J ends, which lost 5 bases and 5 bases, there was a span of 21 bases. CDR3 length: 16 residues. This CDR3 is CASSLTGPRSGTEAFF. The CDR3 DNA reads TGTGCCAGCAGCCTTACCGGGCCCCGGAGCGGGACTGAAGCTTTCTTT.

This chain uses TRBV28 with TRBJ2-1, with 8 bases fitting TRBD2. The V gene's germline CDR1 is MDHEN and CDR2 SYDVKM. Germline trimming cut 5 bases from V and 5 bases from J; bases unmatched to any gene: 11. This CDR3 contains 16 residues. CDR3 region: CASSTGGPLRHNEQFF. CDR3 sequence (DNA): TGTGCCAGCAGTACGGGGGGGCCTTTAAGACACAATGAGCAGTTCTTC.

V gene TRBV27 combines with J gene TRBJ2-5; D not certain. The CDR3 consists of 14 residues. V gave up 2 bases and J gave up 0 bases, with 7 bases separating them. Germline-derived CDR1 and CDR2 are MNHEY and SMNVEV (reference sequence). CDR3 in DNA: TGTGCCAGCAGTTTAACAGTGTACCAAGAGACCCAGTACTTC. Translation gives CASSLTVYQETQYF.

This chain connects TRBV5-5 to TRBJ2-2; 11 positions agree with TRBD1. The germline CDR1 and CDR2 sequences are SGHKS and YYEKEE (reference sequence). Trimming at V came to 1 base and at J to 6 bases, leaving 11 bases not matched to a gene. The CDR3 runs to 18 residues. The CDR3: CASSLRLLGQGASGELFF. For the CDR3, the DNA is TGTGCCAGCAGCTTGCGGTTGCTTGGACAGGGGGCGTCCGGGGAGCTGTTTTTT. Full variable domain (missing parts from reference TRBV5-5 and TRBJ2-2): DAGVTQSPTHLIKTRGQQVTLRCSPISGHKSVSWYQQVLGQGPQFIFQYYEKEERGRGNFPDRFSARQFPNYSSELNVNALLLGDSALYLCASSLRLLGQGASGELFFGEGSRLTVL.

The V gene is TRBV5-1, the J gene TRBJ2-7, with D maybe TRBD2 (5 bases). This CDR3 spans 16 amino acids. The V gene's germline CDR1 is SGHRS and CDR2 YFSETQ. The V end was cut by 0 bases, the J end by 3 bases, with 16 bases between. The CDR3 nucleotides read TGCGCCAGCAGCTTGGCCGCTTTGACGGGGAACTACGAGCAGTACTTC. This encodes CASSLAALTGNYEQYF.

The chain combines TRBV29-1 with TRBJ2-1, with 9 bases matching TRBD1. The CDR3 contains 15 residues. The germline CDR1 and CDR2 sequences are SQVTM and ANQGSEA. With 1 base clipped from V and 0 bases from J, the junction kept 1 base outside the gene matches. The CDR3 here is CSVEGTGVSYNEQFF. DNA of the CDR3: TGCAGCGTTGAAGGGACAGGGGTCTCCTACAATGAGCAGTTCTTC.

The chain recombines TRBV5-6 with TRBJ2-2; 8 nucleotides align to TRBD1. This CDR3 has 17 residues. Germline loops: CDR1 SGHDT, CDR2 YYEEEE. J lost 3 bases, V lost 5 bases, and 12 bases had no gene match. In DNA form, the CDR3 reads TGTGCCAGCAGTTATGAACTCAGGGGGCGGGACACCGGGGAGCTGTTTTTT. This gives the protein CASSYELRGRDTGELFF.

V gene TRBV18 combines with J gene TRBJ2-1; perhaps TRBD2 as D (5 bases). V lost 1 base and J 4 bases, leaving 11 bases between the germline ends. Germline V lookup: CDR1 KGHSH, CDR2 LQKENI. The CDR3 covers 15 residues. CDR3 amino acids: CASSPQDSSYNEQFF. In DNA, the CDR3 is TGTGCCAGCTCACCACAGGACTCTTCTTACAATGAGCAGTTCTTC.

A single count supports this clone. This rearrangement joins TRBV14 to TRBJ2-5; no clear D. CDR3 length: 15 amino acids. V was shortened by 0 bases and J by 5 bases, with 13 bases between the two germline ends. The germline V gene encodes CDR1 SGHDN and CDR2 FVKESK. In DNA, the CDR3 is TGTGCCAGCAGCCAAGATTTGGAGATAGTGGAGACCCAGTACTTC. This translates into CASSQDLEIVETQYF.

The chain combines TRBV7-2 with TRBJ2-5, with TRBD2 matching 8 bases. The CDR3 length is 16 residues. Germline values: CDR1 SGHTA, CDR2 FQGNSA. The V and J ends lost 3 bases and 5 bases, in that order; junction bases with no gene match: 11. The CDR3 sequence: CASSFVSGGLGETQYF. The CDR3 DNA is TGTGCCAGCAGCTTTGTGAGCGGGGGCCTTGGGGAGACCCAGTACTTC.

The DNA for the CDR3 is TGTGCCAGCAGCTCTGGGACTAGACCAGATACGCAGTATTTT. Encoded protein: CASSSGTRPDTQYF. The gene calls are TRBV7-3 and TRBJ2-3, with 8 bases fitting TRBD2. The CDR3 is made up of 14 amino acids. Germline V gives CDR1 SGHTA, CDR2 FQGTGA. J was trimmed by 4 bases and V by 4 bases; bases with no gene match: 4.

This chain uses TRBV6-1 with TRBJ2-7, with D tentatively TRBD1 (6 bases). The CDR3 length is 15 residues. V dropped 2 bases and J dropped 4 bases, with 15 bases sitting between them. Germline CDR1 MNHNS, CDR2 SASEGT. CDR3 nucleotides: TGTGCCAGCAGTGAAACAGGGCCGACGAAATACGAGCAGTACTTC. As protein: CASSETGPTKYEQYF.

This clone was seen once. The chain combines TRBV25-1 with TRBJ2-2; a possible D gene is TRBD1 (5 bases). The V and J ends lost 6 bases and 3 bases respectively, with 11 bases between them. CDR3 size: 14 residues. Germline loops: CDR1 MGHDK, CDR2 SYGVNS. The CDR3, as DNA: TGTGCCAGCAGGGAAGACAGCTACACCGGGGAGCTGTTTTTT. Protein product: CASREDSYTGELFF.

The CDR3 here is CASSFSPPGLYGYTF. The CDR3, as DNA: TGTGCCAGCAGCTTCTCACCCCCAGGGCTCTATGGCTACACCTTC. V usage is TRBV3-1 (or the pseudogene TRBV3-2) and J usage is TRBJ1-2; maybe TRBD1 (5 bases). The germline CDR1 and CDR2 sequences are LGHDT and YNNKEL (reference sequence). With 5 bases removed from V and 4 bases from J, the gap between germline ends came to 17 bases. The CDR3 runs to 15 residues.

The chain carries TRBV18 and TRBJ2-7; 7 bases align to TRBD2. The CDR3 is 17 amino acids. CDR1 and CDR2 (germline): KGHSH, LQKENI. V trimming: 6 bases; J trimming: 3 bases; junction bases outside the gene matches: 17. CDR3 in amino acids: CASSRDRVRLADYEQYF. The CDR3, as DNA: TGTGCCAGCTCCCGAGATCGGGTTAGGCTAGCGGACTACGAGCAGTACTTC. The full variable domain, rest sourced from reference TRBV18 and TRBJ2-7, is NAGVMQNPRHLVRRRGQEARLRCSPMKGHSHVYWYRQLPEEGLKFMVYLQKENIIDESGMPKERFSAEFPKEGPSILRIQQVVRGDSAAYFCASSRDRVRLADYEQYFGPGTRLTVT.

The rearrangement links TRBV28 to TRBJ2-2, with 7 positions matching TRBD1. CDR3 length equals 16 residues. V trimming: 6 bases; J trimming: 3 bases; junction bases outside the gene matches: 10. Germline assignment: CDR1 MDHEN and CDR2 SYDVKM. CDR3 nucleotides: TGTGCCAGCAGCTTTGGGACAGCCCGAGACACCGGGGAGCTGTTTTTT. Residues: CASSFGTARDTGELFF.

As concerns this clone: The same CDR3 is also encoded by other DNA sequences in this sample. This chain's CDR3 is CASSLSRNTEAFF. DNA of the CDR3: TGTGCCAGCAGCTTATCCAGGAACACTGAAGCTTTCTTT. V and J are TRBV7-2 and TRBJ1-1, with unresolved D. V was trimmed by 2 bases and J by 1 base, leaving 5 bases between them. The CDR3 covers 13 residues. Germline CDR1 SGHTA, CDR2 FQGNSA. The full variable domain, completed using reference TRBV7-2 and TRBJ1-1, is GAGVSQSPSNKVTEKGKDVELRCDPISGHTALYWYRQSLGQGLEFLIYFQGNSAPDKSGLPSDRFSAERTGGSVSTLTIQRTQQEDSAVYLCASSLSRNTEAFFGQGTRLTVV.

This clone appeared once. The chain employs TRBV24-1 and TRBJ2-7, with 8 bases aligning to TRBD2. Germline values: CDR1 KGHDR, CDR2 SFDVKD. Losses at the gene ends were 9 bases for V and 3 bases for J; bases not matched to a gene: 24. CDR3 length: 19 residues. The CDR3 here is CATLPGGVRVFGPFYEQYF. The CDR3 nucleotides are TGTGCCACCCTGCCCGGGGGGGTTAGGGTATTTGGACCGTTCTACGAGCAGTACTTC.

The chain joins TRBV6-2 or TRBV6-3 to TRBJ2-3, with TRBD1 as a possible D gene (6 bases). Germline values: CDR1 MNHEY, CDR2 SVGEGT. The CDR3 runs 15 residues. V was clipped by 5 bases and J by 6 bases, with 18 bases between them. This CDR3 reads CASSRSLQGADTQYF. The CDR3 coding sequence is TGTGCCAGCAGTAGATCCCTACAGGGTGCGGATACGCAGTATTTT.

The chain recombines TRBV7-2 with TRBJ2-3; 7 nucleotides align to TRBD1. Germline CDR1 is SGHTA and CDR2 is FQGNSA. CDR3 size: 15 residues. V shed 2 bases and J 2 bases; nucleotides not matched to a gene: 4. The CDR3 reads CASSLWGQSTDTQYF. The CDR3 DNA follows: TGTGCCAGCAGCTTATGGGGACAGTCCACAGATACGCAGTATTTT. Variable domain in full (rest from reference TRBV7-2 and TRBJ2-3): GAGVSQSPSNKVTEKGKDVELRCDPISGHTALYWYRQSLGQGLEFLIYFQGNSAPDKSGLPSDRFSAERTGGSVSTLTIQRTQQEDSAVYLCASSLWGQSTDTQYFGPGTRLTVL.

The chain uses TRBV9 and TRBJ2-5; 13 bases fit TRBD2. With 3 bases clipped from V and 5 bases from J, the junction kept 4 bases outside the gene matches. CDR3 length: 15 residues. Germline CDR1 and CDR2: SGDLS and YYNGEE. CDR3 sequence reads: CASSETLAGGETQYF. CDR3 sequence (DNA): TGTGCCAGCAGCGAGACACTAGCGGGAGGGGAGACCCAGTACTTC.

The chain uses TRBV7-2 and TRBJ1-4; D gene ambiguous. The CDR3 consists of 15 residues. V was trimmed by 1 base and J by 3 bases, leaving 9 bases between them. The germline CDR1 and CDR2 sequences are SGHTA and FQGNSA. CDR3 DNA: TGTGCCAGCAGCTTAGATAGTTATCCTAATGAAAAACTGTTTTTT. Its translation: CASSLDSYPNEKLFF.

The chain combines TRBV9 with TRBJ2-5; D perhaps matches TRBD2 (6 bases). The CDR3 totals 14 residues. Germline-derived CDR1 and CDR2 are SGDLS and YYNGEE. V lost 4 bases, J lost 2 bases, and 12 bases lay in between. CDR3 protein: CASSPAGRQETQYF. CDR3 coding DNA: TGTGCCAGCAGCCCGGCCGGGAGACAAGAGACCCAGTACTTC.

This sequence joins TRBV11-3 and TRBJ2-2; D gene uncertain. The V end was cut by 4 bases, the J end by 7 bases, with 7 bases between. CDR1 is SGHNT and CDR2 is YENEEA in the germline V gene. This CDR3 contains 12 residues. The CDR3 DNA reads TGTGCCAGCAGCTCTCTCCTCGGGGAGCTGTTTTTT. Amino acids: CASSSLLGELFF.

V and J are TRBV7-9 and TRBJ1-4; TRBD1 might be the D (5 bases). Trimming stripped 0 bases from V and 6 bases from J, with 11 bases between. Germline lookup yields CDR1 SEHNR and CDR2 FQNEAQ (reference sequence). This CDR3 has 15 residues. The CDR3 DNA reads TGTGCCAGCAGCTTAGCGCTCGGGGGTGATGAAAAACTGTTTTTT. This translates into CASSLALGGDEKLFF.

This chain joins TRBV5-1 and TRBJ2-7; 9 nucleotides match TRBD2. Trimming took 5 bases from V and 3 from J; bases not matched to a gene: 9. The CDR3 runs to 15 residues. CDR1 is SGHRS and CDR2 is YFSETQ in the germline V gene. The CDR3 DNA sequence: TGCGCCAGCAGAAAAGTACTAGCGGGCGGCTACGAGCAGTACTTC. It translates to CASRKVLAGGYEQYF.

The chain is built from TRBV15 and TRBJ1-1, with D unclear. Germline CDR1 is LNHNV and CDR2 is YYDKDF (reference sequence). Between the trimmed V and J ends, which lost 3 bases and 1 base, there was a span of 9 bases. The CDR3 spans 14 residues. CDR3 nucleotides: TGTGCCACCAGCAGTGCCTTCGGGAACACTGAAGCTTTCTTT. Amino acid sequence: CATSSAFGNTEAFF.

The chain combines TRBV7-3 with TRBJ2-2; D unclear. Deletions cut 5 bases from V and 6 bases from J, with 16 bases between. Germline CDR1 reads SGHTA; CDR2 reads FQGTGA. This CDR3 spans 15 amino acids. The CDR3 sequence is CASSLLPGFSGELFF. In nucleotides, the CDR3 is TGTGCCAGCAGCCTCCTGCCAGGTTTTTCCGGGGAGCTGTTTTTT. The full variable domain, completed using reference TRBV7-3 and TRBJ2-2, is GAGVSQTPSNKVTEKGKYVELRCDPISGHTALYWYRQSLGQGPEFLIYFQGTGAADDSGLPNDRFFAVRPEGSVSTLKIQRTERGDSAVYLCASSLLPGFSGELFFGEGSRLTVL.